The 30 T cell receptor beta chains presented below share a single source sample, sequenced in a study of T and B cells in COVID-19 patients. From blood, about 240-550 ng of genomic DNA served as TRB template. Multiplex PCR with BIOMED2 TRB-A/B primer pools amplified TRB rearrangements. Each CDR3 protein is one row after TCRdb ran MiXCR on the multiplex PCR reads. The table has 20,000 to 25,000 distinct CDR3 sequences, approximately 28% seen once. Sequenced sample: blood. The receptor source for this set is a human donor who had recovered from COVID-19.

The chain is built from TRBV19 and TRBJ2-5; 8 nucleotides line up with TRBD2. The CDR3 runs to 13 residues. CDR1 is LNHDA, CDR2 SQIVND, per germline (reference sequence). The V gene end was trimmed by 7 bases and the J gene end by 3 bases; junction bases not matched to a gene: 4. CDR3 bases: TGTGCCAGTAACCAAGCGGGGGAAGAGACCCAGTACTTC. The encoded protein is CASNQAGEETQYF.

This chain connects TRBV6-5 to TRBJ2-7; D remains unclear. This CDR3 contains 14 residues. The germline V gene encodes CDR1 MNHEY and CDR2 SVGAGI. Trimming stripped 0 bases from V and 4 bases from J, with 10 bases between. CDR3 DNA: TGTGCCAGCAGTTACTCGAAAAGAAATTACGAGCAGTACTTC. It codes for CASSYSKRNYEQYF.

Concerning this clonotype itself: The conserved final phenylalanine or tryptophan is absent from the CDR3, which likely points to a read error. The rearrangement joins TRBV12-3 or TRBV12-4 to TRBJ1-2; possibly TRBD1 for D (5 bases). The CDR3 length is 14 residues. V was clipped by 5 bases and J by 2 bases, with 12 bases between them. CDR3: CASSPYRSNYGYTY. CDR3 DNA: TGTGCCAGCAGTCCTTACAGGTCCAACTATGGCTACACCTAC.

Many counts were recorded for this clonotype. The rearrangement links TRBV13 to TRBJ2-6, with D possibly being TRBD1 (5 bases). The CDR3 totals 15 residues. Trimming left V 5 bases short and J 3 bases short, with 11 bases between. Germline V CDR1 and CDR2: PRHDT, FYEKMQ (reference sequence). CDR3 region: CASSIDSFGANVLTF. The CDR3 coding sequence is TGTGCCAGCAGCATCGACAGTTTTGGGGCCAACGTCCTGACTTTC.

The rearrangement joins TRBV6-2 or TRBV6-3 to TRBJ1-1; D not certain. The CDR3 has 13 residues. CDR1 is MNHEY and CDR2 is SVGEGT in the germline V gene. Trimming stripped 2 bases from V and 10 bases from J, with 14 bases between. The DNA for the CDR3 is TGTGCCAGCAGTTACGAAGGGATTGGTGGAGCTTTCTTT. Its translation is CASSYEGIGGAFF.

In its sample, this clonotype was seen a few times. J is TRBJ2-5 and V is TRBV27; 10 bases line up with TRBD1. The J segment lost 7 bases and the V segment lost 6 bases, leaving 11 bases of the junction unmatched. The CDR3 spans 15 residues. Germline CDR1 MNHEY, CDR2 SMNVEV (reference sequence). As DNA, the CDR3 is TGTGCCAGCAGCTCGACAGGGGGCCGGCAGGGGACCCAGTACTTC. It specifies CASSSTGGRQGTQYF.

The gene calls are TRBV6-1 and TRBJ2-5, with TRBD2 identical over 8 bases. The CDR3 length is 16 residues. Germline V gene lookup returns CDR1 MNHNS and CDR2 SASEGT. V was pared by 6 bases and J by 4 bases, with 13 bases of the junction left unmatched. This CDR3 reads CASSQGWREEGETQYF. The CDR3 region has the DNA TGTGCCAGCAGCCAAGGGTGGCGGGAGGAAGGAGAGACCCAGTACTTC.

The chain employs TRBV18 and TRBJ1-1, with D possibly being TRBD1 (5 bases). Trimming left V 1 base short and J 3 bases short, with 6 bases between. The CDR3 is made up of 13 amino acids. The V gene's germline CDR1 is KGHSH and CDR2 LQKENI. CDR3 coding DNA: TGTGCCAGCTCACCACGGGACGACACTGAAGCTTTCTTT. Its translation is CASSPRDDTEAFF.

CDR3 nucleotide sequence: TGTGCCAGCTCACTTGGACTAGCGGGAGGTGGGGAGCAGTACTTC. The encoded protein is CASSLGLAGGGEQYF. This chain joins TRBV18 and TRBJ2-7; 14 nucleotides match TRBD2. The V gene end was trimmed by 4 bases and the J gene end by 7 bases; junction bases not matched to a gene: 6. The germline V gene encodes CDR1 KGHSH and CDR2 LQKENI. The CDR3 sequence is 15 residues long.

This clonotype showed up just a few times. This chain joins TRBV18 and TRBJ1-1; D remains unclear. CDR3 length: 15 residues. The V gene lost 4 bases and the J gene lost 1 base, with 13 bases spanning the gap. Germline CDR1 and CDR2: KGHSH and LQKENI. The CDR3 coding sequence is TGTGCCAGCTCACTACCCCCGGCAGGGAACACTGAAGCTTTCTTT. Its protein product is CASSLPPAGNTEAFF.

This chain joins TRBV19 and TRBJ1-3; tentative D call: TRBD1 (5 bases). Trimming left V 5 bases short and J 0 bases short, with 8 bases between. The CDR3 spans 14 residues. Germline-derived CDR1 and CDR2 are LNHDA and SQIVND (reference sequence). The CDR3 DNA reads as TGTGCCAGTAGTGTACAGGTCTCTGGAAACACCATATATTTT. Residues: CASSVQVSGNTIYF.

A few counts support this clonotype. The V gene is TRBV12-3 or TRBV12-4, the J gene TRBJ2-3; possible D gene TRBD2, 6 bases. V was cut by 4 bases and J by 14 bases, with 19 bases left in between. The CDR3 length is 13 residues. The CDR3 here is CASSSPGTSYLYF. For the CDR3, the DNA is TGTGCCAGCAGTTCCCCTGGAACTAGCTACCTGTATTTT.

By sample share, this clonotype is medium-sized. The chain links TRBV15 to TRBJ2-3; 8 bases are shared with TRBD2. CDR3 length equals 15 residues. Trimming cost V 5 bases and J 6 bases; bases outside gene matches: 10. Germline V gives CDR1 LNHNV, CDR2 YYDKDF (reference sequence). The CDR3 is CATSASRAGADTQYF. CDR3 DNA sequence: TGTGCCACCAGCGCCTCCCGAGCGGGAGCCGATACGCAGTATTTT.

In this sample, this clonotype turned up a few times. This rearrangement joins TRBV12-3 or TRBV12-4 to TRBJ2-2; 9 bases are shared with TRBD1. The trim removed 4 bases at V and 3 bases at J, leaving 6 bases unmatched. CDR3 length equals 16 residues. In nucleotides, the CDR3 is TGTGCCAGCAGTTCATTCGACAGGGGGGACACCGGGGAGCTGTTTTTT. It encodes CASSSFDRGDTGELFF.

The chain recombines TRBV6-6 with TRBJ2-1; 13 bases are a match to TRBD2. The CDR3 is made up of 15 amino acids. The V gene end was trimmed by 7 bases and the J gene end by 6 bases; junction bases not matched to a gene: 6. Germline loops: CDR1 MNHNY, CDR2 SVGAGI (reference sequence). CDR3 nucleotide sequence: TGTGCCAGCACTCGACTAGCGGGGGGCCTCAATGAGCAGTTCTTC. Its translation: CASTRLAGGLNEQFF.

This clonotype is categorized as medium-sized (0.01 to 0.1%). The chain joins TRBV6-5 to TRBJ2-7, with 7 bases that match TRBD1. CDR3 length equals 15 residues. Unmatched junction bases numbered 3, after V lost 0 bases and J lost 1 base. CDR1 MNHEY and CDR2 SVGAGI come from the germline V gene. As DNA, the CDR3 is TGTGCCAGCAGTTACTCGGGGACAGCTTCCTACGAGCAGTACTTC. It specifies CASSYSGTASYEQYF.

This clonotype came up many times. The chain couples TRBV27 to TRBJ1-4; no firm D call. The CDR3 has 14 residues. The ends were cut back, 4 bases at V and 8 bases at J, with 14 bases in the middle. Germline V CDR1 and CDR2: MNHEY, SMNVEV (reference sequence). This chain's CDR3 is CASSWRERREKLFF. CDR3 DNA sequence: TGTGCCAGCAGTTGGAGGGAGCGACGGGAAAAACTGTTTTTT.

CDR3 nucleotides: TGTGCCAGCAGCGATCCGGGGGTAGCGTCTTACGAGCAGTACTTC. Its translation is CASSDPGVASYEQYF. The J gene is TRBJ2-7, the V gene TRBV7-4; tentative D call: TRBD2 (6 bases). Deletions cut 5 bases from V and 4 bases from J, with 18 bases between. Looked up from germline, CDR1 is SGHVT and CDR2 is SQSDAQ. This CDR3 contains 15 residues. Supplemented by reference TRBV7-4 and TRBJ2-7, the full variable domain reads GAGVSQSPRYKVAKRGRDVALRCDSISGHVTLYWYRQTLGQGSEVLTYSQSDAQRDKSGRPSGRFSAERPERSVSTLKIQRTEQGDSAVYLCASSDPGVASYEQYFGPGTRLTVT.

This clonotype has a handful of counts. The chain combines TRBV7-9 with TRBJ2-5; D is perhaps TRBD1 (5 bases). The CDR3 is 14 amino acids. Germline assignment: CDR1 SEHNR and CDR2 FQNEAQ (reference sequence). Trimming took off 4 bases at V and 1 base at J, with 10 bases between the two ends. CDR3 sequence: CASSSLDSQETQYF. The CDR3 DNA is TGTGCCAGCAGCTCCTTAGACAGCCAAGAGACCCAGTACTTC.

The CDR3 sequence is CASRTGGNSPLHF. In DNA, the CDR3 is TGTGCCAGCAGGACAGGGGGCAATTCACCCCTCCACTTT. The chain recombines TRBV6-5 with TRBJ1-6; 10 bases are a match to TRBD1. Germline CDR1 and CDR2: MNHEY and SVGAGI. The junction had 0 bases not matched to a gene; V was cut back by 6 bases and J by 7 bases. This CDR3 spans 13 amino acids.

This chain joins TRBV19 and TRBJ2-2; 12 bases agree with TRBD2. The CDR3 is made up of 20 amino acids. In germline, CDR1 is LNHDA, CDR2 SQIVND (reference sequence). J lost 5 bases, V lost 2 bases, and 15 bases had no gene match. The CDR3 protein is CASSIRGLPGLAGGTGELFF. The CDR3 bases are TGTGCCAGTAGTATACGGGGATTACCGGGACTAGCGGGTGGTACCGGGGAGCTGTTTTTT.

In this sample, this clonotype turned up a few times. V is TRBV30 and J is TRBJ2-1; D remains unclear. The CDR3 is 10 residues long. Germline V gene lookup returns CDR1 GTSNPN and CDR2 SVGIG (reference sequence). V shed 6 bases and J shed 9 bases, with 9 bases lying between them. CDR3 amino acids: CACSFVEQFF. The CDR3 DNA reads TGTGCCTGCAGTTTCGTTGAGCAGTTCTTC. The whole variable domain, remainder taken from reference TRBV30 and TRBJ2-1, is SQTIHQWPATLVQPVGSPLSLECTVEGTSNPNLYWYRQAAGRGLQLLFYSVGIGQISSEVPQNLSASRPQDRQFILSSKKLLLSDSGFYLCACSFVEQFFGPGTRLTVL.

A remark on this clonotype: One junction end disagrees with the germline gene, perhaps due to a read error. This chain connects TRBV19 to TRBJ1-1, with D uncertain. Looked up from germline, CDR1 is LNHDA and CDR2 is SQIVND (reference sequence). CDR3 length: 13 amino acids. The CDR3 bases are TGTACCAGTAGTGCATGGGCCGGGACTGAAGCTTTCTTT. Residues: CTSSAWAGTEAFF. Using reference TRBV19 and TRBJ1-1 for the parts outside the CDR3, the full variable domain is DGGITQSPKYLFRKEGQNVTLSCEQNLNHDAMYWYRQDPGQGLRLIYYSQIVNDFQKGDIAEGYSVSREKKESFPLTVTSAQKNPTAFYLCTSSAWAGTEAFFGQGTRLTVV.

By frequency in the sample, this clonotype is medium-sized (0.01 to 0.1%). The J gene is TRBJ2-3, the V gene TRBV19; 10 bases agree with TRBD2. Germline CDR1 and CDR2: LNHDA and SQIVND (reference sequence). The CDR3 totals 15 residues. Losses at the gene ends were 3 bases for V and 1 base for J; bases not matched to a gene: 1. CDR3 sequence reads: CASSIGTSGTDTQYF. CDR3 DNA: TGTGCCAGTAGTATCGGGACTAGCGGCACAGATACGCAGTATTTT.

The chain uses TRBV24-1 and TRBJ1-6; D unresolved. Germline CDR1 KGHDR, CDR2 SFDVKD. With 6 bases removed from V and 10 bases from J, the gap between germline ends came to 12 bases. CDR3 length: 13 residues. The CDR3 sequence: CATSPGLRSPLHF. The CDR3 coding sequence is TGTGCCACCAGTCCCGGGTTGAGATCACCCCTCCACTTT.

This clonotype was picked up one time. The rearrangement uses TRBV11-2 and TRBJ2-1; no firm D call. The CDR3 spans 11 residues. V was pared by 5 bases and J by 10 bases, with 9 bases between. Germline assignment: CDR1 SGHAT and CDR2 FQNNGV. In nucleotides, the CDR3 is TGTGCCAGCAGCGCCTCTATCGAGCAGTTCTTC. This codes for CASSASIEQFF.

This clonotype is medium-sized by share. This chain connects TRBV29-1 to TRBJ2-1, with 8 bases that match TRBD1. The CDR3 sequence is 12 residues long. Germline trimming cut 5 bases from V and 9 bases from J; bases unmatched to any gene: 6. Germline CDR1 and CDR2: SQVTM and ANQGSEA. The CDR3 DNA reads TGCAGCGTTTCCCGGACAGGGAGTGAGCAGTTCTTC. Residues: CSVSRTGSEQFF.

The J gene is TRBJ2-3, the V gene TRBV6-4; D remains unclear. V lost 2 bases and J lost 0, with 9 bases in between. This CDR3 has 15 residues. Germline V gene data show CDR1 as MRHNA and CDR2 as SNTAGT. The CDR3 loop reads CASSDELRSTDTQYF. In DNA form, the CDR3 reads TGTGCCAGCAGTGACGAGTTGCGGAGCACAGATACGCAGTATTTT.

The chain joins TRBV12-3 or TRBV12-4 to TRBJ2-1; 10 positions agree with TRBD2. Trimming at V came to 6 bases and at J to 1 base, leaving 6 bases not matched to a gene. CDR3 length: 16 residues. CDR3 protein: CASRPEREGSYNEQFF. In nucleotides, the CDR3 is TGTGCCAGCAGACCTGAGCGGGAGGGATCCTACAATGAGCAGTTCTTC.

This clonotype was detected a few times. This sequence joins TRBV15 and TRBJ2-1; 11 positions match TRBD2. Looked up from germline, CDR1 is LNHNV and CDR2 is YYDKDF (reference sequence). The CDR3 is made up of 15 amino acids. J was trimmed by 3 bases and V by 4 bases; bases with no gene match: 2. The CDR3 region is CATSKGLADYNEQFF. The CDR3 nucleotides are TGTGCCACCAGCAAGGGACTAGCGGACTACAATGAGCAGTTCTTC.